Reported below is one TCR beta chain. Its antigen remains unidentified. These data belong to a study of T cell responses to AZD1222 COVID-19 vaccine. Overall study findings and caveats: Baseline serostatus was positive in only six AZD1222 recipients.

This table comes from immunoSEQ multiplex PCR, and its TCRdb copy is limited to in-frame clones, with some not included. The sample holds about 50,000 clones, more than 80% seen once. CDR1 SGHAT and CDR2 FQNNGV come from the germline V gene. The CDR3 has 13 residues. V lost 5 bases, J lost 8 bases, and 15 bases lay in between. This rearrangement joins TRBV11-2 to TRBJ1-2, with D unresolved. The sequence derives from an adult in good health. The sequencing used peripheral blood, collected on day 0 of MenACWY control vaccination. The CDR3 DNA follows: TGTGCCAGCAGCCCAAGGGCGGGTTTAGGCTACACCTTC. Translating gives CASSPRAGLGYTF.